This TCR beta chain was recorded in a study of radiation and T cells in renal cell carcinoma. This clone was recorded once. As to time point: blood 4 weeks post-SBRT, at nephrectomy. As for treatment: 15 Gy SBRT to primary tumor, nephrectomy 4 weeks later. Using immunoSEQ multiplex PCR, the repertoire was profiled, and TCRdb retains in-frame clones only, with some absent. The sample consists of around 78,000 clones, about nine tenths of them appearing once. The CDR3 extends over 13 amino acids. Between the trimmed V and J ends, which lost 7 bases and 0 bases, there was a span of 12 bases. The germline CDR1 and CDR2 sequences are GTSNPN and SVGIG (reference sequence).

The TCR sequence derives from a woman between 65 and 79 years old with renal cell carcinoma. The chain couples TRBV30 to TRBJ1-2; D is undetermined. The sample consisted of blood, taken from a patient whose treatment included radiotherapy and nephrectomy. CDR3 region: CAFGPPANYGYTF. As DNA, the CDR3 is TGTGCCTTCGGCCCCCCTGCTAACTATGGCTACACCTTC.